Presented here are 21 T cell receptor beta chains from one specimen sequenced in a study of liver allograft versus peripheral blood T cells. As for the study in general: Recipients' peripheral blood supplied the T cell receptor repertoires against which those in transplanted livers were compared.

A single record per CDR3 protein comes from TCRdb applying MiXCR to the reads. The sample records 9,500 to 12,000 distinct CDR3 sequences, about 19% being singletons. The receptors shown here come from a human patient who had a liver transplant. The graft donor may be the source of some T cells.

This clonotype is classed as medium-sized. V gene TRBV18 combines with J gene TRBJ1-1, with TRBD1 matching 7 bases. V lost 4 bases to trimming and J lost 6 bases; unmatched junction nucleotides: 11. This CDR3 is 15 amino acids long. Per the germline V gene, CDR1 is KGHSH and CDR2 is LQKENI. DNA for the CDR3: TGTGCCAGCTCACTACTAACAAGGGGGCAGTCTGAAGCTTTCTTT. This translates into CASSLLTRGQSEAFF.

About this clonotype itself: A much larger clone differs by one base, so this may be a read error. The CDR3 DNA reads as TGTACCAGTAGTATATCGGGTAGCGGGGAGAACAATGAGCAGTTCTTC. Its translation is CTSSISGSGENNEQFF. V and J are TRBV19 and TRBJ2-1; 8 nucleotides align to TRBD2. Germline CDR1 is LNHDA and CDR2 is SQIVND (reference sequence). This CDR3 spans 16 amino acids.

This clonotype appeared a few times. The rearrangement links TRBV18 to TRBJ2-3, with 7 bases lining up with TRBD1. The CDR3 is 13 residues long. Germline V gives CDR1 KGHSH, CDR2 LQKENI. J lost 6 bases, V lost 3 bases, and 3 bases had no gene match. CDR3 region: CASSPPDRDTQYF. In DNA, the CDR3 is TGTGCCAGCTCACCGCCGGACAGGGATACGCAGTATTTT.

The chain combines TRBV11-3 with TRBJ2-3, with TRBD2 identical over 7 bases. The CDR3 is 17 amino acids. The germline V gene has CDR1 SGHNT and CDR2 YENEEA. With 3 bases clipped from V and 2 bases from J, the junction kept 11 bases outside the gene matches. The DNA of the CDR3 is TGTGCCAGCAGCTTTTCGGGGGAGGGCCTCAACACAGATACGCAGTATTTT. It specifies CASSFSGEGLNTDTQYF.

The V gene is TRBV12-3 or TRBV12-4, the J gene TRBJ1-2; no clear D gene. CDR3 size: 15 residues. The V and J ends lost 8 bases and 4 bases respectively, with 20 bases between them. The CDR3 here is CASHQGGQPPYGYTF. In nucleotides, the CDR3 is TGTGCCAGCCATCAAGGAGGGCAACCTCCCTATGGCTACACCTTC.

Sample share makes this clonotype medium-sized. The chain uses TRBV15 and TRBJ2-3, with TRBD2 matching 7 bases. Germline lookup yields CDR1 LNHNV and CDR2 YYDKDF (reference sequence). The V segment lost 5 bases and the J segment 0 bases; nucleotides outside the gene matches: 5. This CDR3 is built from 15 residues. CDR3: CATSLAGPSTDTQYF. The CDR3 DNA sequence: TGTGCCACCAGCTTAGCGGGCCCTAGCACAGATACGCAGTATTTT.

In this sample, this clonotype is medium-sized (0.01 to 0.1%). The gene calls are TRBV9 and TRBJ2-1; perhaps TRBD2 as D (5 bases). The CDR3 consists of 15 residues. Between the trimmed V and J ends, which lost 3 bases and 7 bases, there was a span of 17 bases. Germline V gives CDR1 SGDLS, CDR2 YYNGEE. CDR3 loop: CASSATIRMENEQFF. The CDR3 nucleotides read TGTGCCAGCAGCGCGACTATACGGATGGAAAATGAGCAGTTCTTC.

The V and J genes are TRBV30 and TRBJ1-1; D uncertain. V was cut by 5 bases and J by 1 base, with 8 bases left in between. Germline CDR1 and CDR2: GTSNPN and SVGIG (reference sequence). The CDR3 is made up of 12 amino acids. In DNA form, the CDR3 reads TGTGCCTGGGGGATGGCGAACACTGAAGCTTTCTTT. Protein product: CAWGMANTEAFF.

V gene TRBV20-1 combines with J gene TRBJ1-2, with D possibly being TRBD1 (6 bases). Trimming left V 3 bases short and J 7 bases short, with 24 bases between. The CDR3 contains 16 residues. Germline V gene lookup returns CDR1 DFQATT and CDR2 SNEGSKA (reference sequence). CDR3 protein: CSARRQDLFQGTGYTF. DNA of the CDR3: TGCAGTGCTAGGCGACAGGACCTATTCCAAGGGACTGGCTACACCTTC.

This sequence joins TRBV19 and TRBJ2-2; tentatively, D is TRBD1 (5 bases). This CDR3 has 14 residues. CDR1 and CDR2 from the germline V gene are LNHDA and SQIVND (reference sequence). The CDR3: CDRSTQRNTGELFF. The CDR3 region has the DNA TGTGACAGGAGTACGCAGCGGAACACCGGGGAGCTGTTTTTT. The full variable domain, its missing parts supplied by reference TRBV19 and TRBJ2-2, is DGGITQSPKYLFRKEGQNVTLSCEQNLNHDAMYWYRQDPGQGLRLIYYSQIVNDFQKGDIAEGYSVSREKKESFPLTVTSAQKNPTAFYLCDRSTQRNTGELFFGEGSRLTVL.

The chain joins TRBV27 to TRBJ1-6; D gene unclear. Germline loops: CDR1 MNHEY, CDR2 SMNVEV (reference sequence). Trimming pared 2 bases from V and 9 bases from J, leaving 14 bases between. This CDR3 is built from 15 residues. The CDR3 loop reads CASSLRAGESSPLHF. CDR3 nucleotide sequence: TGTGCCAGCAGTTTAAGGGCAGGTGAGAGTTCACCCCTCCACTTT.

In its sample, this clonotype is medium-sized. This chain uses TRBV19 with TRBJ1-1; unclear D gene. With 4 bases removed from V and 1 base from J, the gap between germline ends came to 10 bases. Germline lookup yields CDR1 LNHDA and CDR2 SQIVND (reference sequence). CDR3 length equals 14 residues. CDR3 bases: TGTGCCAGTAGTAGGAGGATGGGGAACACTGAAGCTTTCTTT. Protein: CASSRRMGNTEAFF.

The CDR3 spells CASSLSQGGIQPQHF. The DNA of the CDR3 is TGTGCCAGCAGTCTTAGCCAGGGGGGCATTCAGCCCCAGCATTTT. The chain links TRBV12-3 or TRBV12-4 to TRBJ1-5, with 7 bases aligning to TRBD1. Trimming cost V 5 bases and J 6 bases; bases outside gene matches: 10. This CDR3 contains 15 residues.

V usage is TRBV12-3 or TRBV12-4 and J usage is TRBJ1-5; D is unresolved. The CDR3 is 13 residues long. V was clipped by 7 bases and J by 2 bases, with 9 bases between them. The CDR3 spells CASNPGGNQPQHF. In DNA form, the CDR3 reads TGTGCCAGCAATCCCGGGGGCAATCAGCCCCAGCATTTT.

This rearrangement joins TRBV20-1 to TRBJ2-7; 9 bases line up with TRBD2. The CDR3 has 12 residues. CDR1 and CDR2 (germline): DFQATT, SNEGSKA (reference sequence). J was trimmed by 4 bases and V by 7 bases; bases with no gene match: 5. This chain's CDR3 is CSVATSGYEQYF. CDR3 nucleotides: TGCAGTGTGGCGACTAGCGGTTACGAGCAGTACTTC.

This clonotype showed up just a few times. DNA for the CDR3: TGTGCTAGTGGTTTGGTAGTATCGAGACGCCTTAATGAAAAACTGTTTTTT. This translates into CASGLVVSRRLNEKLFF. The chain couples TRBV12-5 to TRBJ1-4; the D is unclear. The CDR3 totals 17 residues. Trimming cost V 0 bases and J 4 bases, with 15 bases left between them. Germline V lookup: CDR1 LGHNT, CDR2 FRNRAP.

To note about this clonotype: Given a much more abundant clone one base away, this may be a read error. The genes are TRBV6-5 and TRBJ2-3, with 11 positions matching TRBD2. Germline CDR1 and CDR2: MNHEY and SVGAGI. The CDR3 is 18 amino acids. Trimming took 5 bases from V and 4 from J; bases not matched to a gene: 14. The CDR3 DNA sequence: TGTGCCAGCAGTGACGACGCTTTAGCGGGGGGGAGCTCAGATACGCAGTATTTT. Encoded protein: CASSDDALAGGSSDTQYF.

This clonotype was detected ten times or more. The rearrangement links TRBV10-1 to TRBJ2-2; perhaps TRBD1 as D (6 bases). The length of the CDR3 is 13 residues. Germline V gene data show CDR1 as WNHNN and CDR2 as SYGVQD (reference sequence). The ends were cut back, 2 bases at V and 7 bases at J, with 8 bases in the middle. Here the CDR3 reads CASSEDRFGELFF. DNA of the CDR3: TGCGCCAGCAGTGAGGACAGGTTCGGGGAGCTGTTTTTT.

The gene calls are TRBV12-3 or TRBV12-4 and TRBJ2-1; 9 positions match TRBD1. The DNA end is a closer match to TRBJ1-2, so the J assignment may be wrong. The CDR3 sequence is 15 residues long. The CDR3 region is CASSFLQGARGGYTF. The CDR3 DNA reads TGTGCCAGCAGTTTCTTACAGGGGGCGCGTGGTGGCTACACCTTC.

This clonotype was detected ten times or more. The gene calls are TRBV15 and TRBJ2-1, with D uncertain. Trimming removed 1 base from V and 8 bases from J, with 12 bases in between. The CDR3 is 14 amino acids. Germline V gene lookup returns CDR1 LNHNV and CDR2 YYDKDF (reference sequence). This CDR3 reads CATSRASTWDEQFF. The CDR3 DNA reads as TGTGCCACCAGCAGAGCCTCGACCTGGGATGAGCAGTTCTTC.

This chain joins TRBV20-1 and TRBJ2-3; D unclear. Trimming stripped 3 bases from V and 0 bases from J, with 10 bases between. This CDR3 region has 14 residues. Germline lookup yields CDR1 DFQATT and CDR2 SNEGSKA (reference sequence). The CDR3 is CSARPTVSTDTQYF. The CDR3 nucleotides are TGCAGTGCTAGGCCGACCGTTAGCACAGATACGCAGTATTTT.